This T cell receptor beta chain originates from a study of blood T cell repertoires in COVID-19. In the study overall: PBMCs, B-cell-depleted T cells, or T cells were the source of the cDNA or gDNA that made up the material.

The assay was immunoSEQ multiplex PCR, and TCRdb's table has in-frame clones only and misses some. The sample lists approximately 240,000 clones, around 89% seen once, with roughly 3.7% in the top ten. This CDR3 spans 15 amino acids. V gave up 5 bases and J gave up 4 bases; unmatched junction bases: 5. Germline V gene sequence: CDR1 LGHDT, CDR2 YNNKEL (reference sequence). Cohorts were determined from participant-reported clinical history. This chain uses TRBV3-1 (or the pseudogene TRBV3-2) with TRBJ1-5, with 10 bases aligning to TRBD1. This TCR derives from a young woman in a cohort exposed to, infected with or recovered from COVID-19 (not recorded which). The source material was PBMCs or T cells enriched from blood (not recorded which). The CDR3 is CASSNVGQGNQPQHF. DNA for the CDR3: TGTGCCAGCAGCAACGTGGGACAGGGGAATCAGCCCCAGCATTTT.